The 24 T cell receptor beta chains below were found in one sample sequenced in a study of T-cell memory formation after mild COVID-19. TCRdb reanalysed the 5' RACE reads using MiXCR and keeps one entry per CDR3 protein. The repertoire holds about 110,000 distinct CDR3 sequences, with 12% as singletons. Sequenced sample: PBMCs or a T cell subset sorted from them (not recorded which). The receptors shown here come from an adult woman who had mild COVID-19 (a few samples of this study predate the infection). Cell type and time point are not known.

V is TRBV4-1 and J is TRBJ1-1; D is ambiguous. Trimming took off 0 bases at V and 0 bases at J, with 8 bases between the two ends. There are 15 residues in the CDR3. Germline values: CDR1 MGHRA, CDR2 YSYEKL. The CDR3: CASSQDPGMNTEAFF. In DNA, the CDR3 is TGCGCCAGCAGCCAAGATCCCGGAATGAACACTGAAGCTTTCTTT.

The genes are TRBV4-1 and TRBJ2-1; 12 bases map to TRBD2. Germline assignment: CDR1 MGHRA and CDR2 YSYEKL. The J segment lost 0 bases and the V segment lost 4 bases, leaving 4 bases of the junction unmatched. CDR3 length equals 17 residues. This CDR3 is CASSPRTSGNSYNEQFF. The CDR3 DNA reads as TGCGCCAGCAGCCCGCGGACTAGCGGGAACTCCTACAATGAGCAGTTCTTC.

This chain connects TRBV5-4 to TRBJ2-5, with 8 nucleotides matching TRBD1. The CDR3 is 15 amino acids. Trimming at V came to 2 bases and at J to 3 bases, leaving 6 bases not matched to a gene. CDR1 and CDR2 (germline): SGHNT, YYREEE (reference sequence). The CDR3 protein is CASSLQGVDEETQYF. DNA for the CDR3: TGTGCCAGCAGCTTACAGGGGGTGGACGAAGAGACCCAGTACTTC.

The V call is TRBV7-8, the J call TRBJ2-1; no definite D call. This CDR3 comprises 17 residues. The V gene's germline CDR1 is SGHVS and CDR2 FQNEAQ. The V and J ends lost 1 base and 6 bases respectively, with 19 bases between them. Here the CDR3 DNA reads TGTGCCAGCAGCTTAGAATTGGCCCGAGGTTTCGTCAATGAGCAGTTCTTC. Residues: CASSLELARGFVNEQFF. The full variable domain, rest sourced from reference TRBV7-8 and TRBJ2-1, is GAGVSQSPRYKVAKRGQDVALRCDPISGHVSLFWYQQALGQGPEFLTYFQNEAQLDKSGLPSDRFFAERPEGSVSTLKIQRTQQEDSAVYLCASSLELARGFVNEQFFGPGTRLTVL.

V gene TRBV6-1 combines with J gene TRBJ2-7; D uncertain. Trimming left V 3 bases short and J 3 bases short, with 9 bases between. The CDR3 covers 13 residues. Germline V gene sequence: CDR1 MNHNS, CDR2 SASEGT. CDR3 DNA: TGTGCCAGCAGTGACCCCTACCACTACGAGCAGTACTTC. Its translation: CASSDPYHYEQYF.

In its sample, this clonotype was seen a few times. The CDR3 sequence: CASSQATTGISGSYTGDEQFF. DNA for the CDR3: TGCGCCAGCAGCCAAGCGACAACCGGGATTAGCGGGAGTTACACCGGCGATGAGCAGTTCTTC. V gene TRBV4-3 combines with J gene TRBJ2-1, with 9 bases fitting TRBD2. The V gene end was trimmed by 1 base and the J gene end by 8 bases; junction bases not matched to a gene: 24. Per germline, CDR1 LGHNA and CDR2 YSLEER. This CDR3 comprises 21 residues.

This clonotype was counted between two and nine times. The CDR3 loop reads CASSVDVSDTPWGYTF. In DNA, the CDR3 is TGTGCCAGCAGCGTAGATGTGTCAGATACTCCGTGGGGCTACACCTTC. The J gene is TRBJ1-2, the V gene TRBV9, with D hard to call. This CDR3 region has 16 residues. Per the germline V gene, CDR1 is SGDLS and CDR2 is YYNGEE. Trimming removed 0 bases at V and 8 bases at J, with 20 bases between.

This clonotype was seen more than once but under ten times. The chain combines TRBV15 with TRBJ1-1; D is unclear. The CDR3 is made up of 16 amino acids. V lost 1 base to trimming and J lost 1 base, with 13 bases between them. Germline V gives CDR1 LNHNV, CDR2 YYDKDF (reference sequence). DNA of the CDR3: TGTGCCACCAGCAGAGGACCGGAAGGTCAGAACACTGAAGCTTTCTTT. Its protein product is CATSRGPEGQNTEAFF. Combining the CDR3 with reference TRBV15 and TRBJ1-1 gives the whole variable domain DAMVIQNPRYQVTQFGKPVTLSCSQTLNHNVMYWYQQKSSQAPKLLFHYYDKDFNNEADTPDNFQSRRPNTSFCFLDIRSPGLGDTAMYLCATSRGPEGQNTEAFFGQGTRLTVV.

The chain is built from TRBV5-4 and TRBJ2-1, with 8 bases fitting TRBD2. V was clipped by 2 bases and J by 6 bases; unmatched bases: 13. Germline lookup yields CDR1 SGHNT and CDR2 YYREEE (reference sequence). CDR3 length: 17 amino acids. The CDR3 DNA sequence: TGTGCCAGCAGCTTAGAGACTCTAGCGGGCGGATCCAATGAGCAGTTCTTC. Translation: CASSLETLAGGSNEQFF.

This clonotype was seen only a few times. The chain is built from TRBV20-1 and TRBJ2-7; TRBD1 might be the D (5 bases). CDR3 length: 12 residues. Germline values: CDR1 DFQATT, CDR2 SNEGSKA (reference sequence). V was shortened by 0 bases and J by 3 bases, with 6 bases between the two germline ends. CDR3 protein: CSARDQGYEQYF. The CDR3 coding sequence is TGCAGTGCTAGAGATCAGGGCTACGAGCAGTACTTC.

This clonotype has only a few counts. This chain links TRBV4-1 with TRBJ1-1; no firm D call. The CDR3 is 13 amino acids. V gave up 3 bases and J gave up 8 bases, with 13 bases separating them. Looked up from germline, CDR1 is MGHRA and CDR2 is YSYEKL. The DNA of the CDR3 is TGCGCCAGCAGCCAGACCGTTCTGGACGAAGCTTTCTTT. Amino acid sequence: CASSQTVLDEAFF.

The chain carries TRBV19 and TRBJ1-2; maybe TRBD1 (6 bases). The germline gives CDR1 LNHDA, CDR2 SQIVND (reference sequence). The CDR3 sequence is 12 residues long. V lost 7 bases and J 7 bases, leaving 13 bases between the germline ends. The CDR3 coding sequence is TGTGCCAGTACTCCAGGGGCGAGTGGCTACACCTTC. It codes for CASTPGASGYTF.

V is TRBV4-3 and J is TRBJ2-7; 14 bases are a match to TRBD2. V shed 0 bases, J shed 7 bases, and the junction held 8 bases outside the gene matches. CDR3 length: 17 amino acids. The germline CDR1 and CDR2 sequences are LGHNA and YSLEER. The CDR3 spells CASSQDRLAGGPIEQYF. The CDR3 DNA reads as TGCGCCAGCAGCCAAGACCGACTAGCGGGAGGGCCCATTGAGCAGTACTTC.

The chain recombines TRBV12-3 or TRBV12-4 with TRBJ2-2; 7 positions agree with TRBD1. The CDR3 has 12 residues. Trimming cost V 4 bases and J 8 bases; bases outside gene matches: 1. Here the CDR3 DNA reads TGTGCCAGCAGTTCGGGACAGGGGGAGCTGTTTTTT. Translated, it gives CASSSGQGELFF.

V gene TRBV7-3 combines with J gene TRBJ2-1; D not resolved. The ends were cut back, 1 base at V and 3 bases at J, with 13 bases in the middle. CDR3 length: 16 residues. From germline, CDR1 is SGHTA and CDR2 FQGTGA. CDR3 sequence (DNA): TGTGCCAGCAGCTTAAGCCTAGGAATGGGCTACAATGAGCAGTTCTTC. Protein product: CASSLSLGMGYNEQFF.

This clonotype was counted ten times or more. The chain couples TRBV29-1 to TRBJ2-1; possibly TRBD2 for D (5 bases). CDR1 SQVTM and CDR2 ANQGSEA come from the germline V gene. Deletions cut 1 base from V and 6 bases from J, with 22 bases between. This CDR3 comprises 17 residues. The CDR3 region is CSVEGGSRASEFNEQFF. DNA for the CDR3: TGCAGCGTTGAAGGAGGGTCTAGAGCTAGTGAATTCAATGAGCAGTTCTTC.

This chain joins TRBV12-3 or TRBV12-4 and TRBJ2-1; D uncertain. Trimming left V 5 bases short and J 9 bases short, with 11 bases between. There are 12 residues in the CDR3. The CDR3 sequence: CASSPGFGEQFF. CDR3 DNA: TGTGCCAGCAGTCCAGGCTTCGGTGAGCAGTTCTTC.

This chain joins TRBV20-1 and TRBJ2-3, with TRBD1 matching 7 bases. Losses at the gene ends were 7 bases for V and 4 bases for J; bases not matched to a gene: 5. Germline CDR1 and CDR2: DFQATT and SNEGSKA (reference sequence). The CDR3 loop spans 12 amino acids. DNA for the CDR3: TGCAGTGTCCAGGGGGTCGCAGATACGCAGTATTTT. It encodes CSVQGVADTQYF.

The J gene is TRBJ2-7, the V gene TRBV27; D unclear. Germline V lookup: CDR1 MNHEY, CDR2 SMNVEV (reference sequence). The ends were cut back, 4 bases at V and 5 bases at J, with 15 bases in the middle. CDR3 length: 14 residues. The CDR3 region is CASSSRLRSDEQYF. CDR3 DNA: TGTGCCAGCAGTTCGCGCCTTAGGAGCGACGAGCAGTACTTC.

This clonotype was seen just once. The chain has TRBV20-1 and TRBJ1-1; D call uncertain. Trimming removed 3 bases at V and 6 bases at J, with 11 bases between. Looked up from germline, CDR1 is DFQATT and CDR2 is SNEGSKA (reference sequence). The CDR3 is 12 residues long. In nucleotides, the CDR3 is TGCAGTGCTAGGGGAAGGGAAGCTGAAGCTTTCTTT. This encodes CSARGREAEAFF.

This chain connects TRBV24-1 to TRBJ1-1; D is ambiguous. V lost 3 bases, J lost 3 bases, and 10 bases lay in between. CDR1 KGHDR and CDR2 SFDVKD come from the germline V gene. CDR3 length: 14 residues. CDR3 in amino acids: CATSDPKNYTEAFF. The CDR3 bases are TGTGCCACCAGTGATCCAAAGAATTACACTGAAGCTTTCTTT.

There are a few counts of this clonotype. The V call is TRBV5-6, the J call TRBJ1-1; D is possibly TRBD1 (6 bases). V shed 0 bases and J shed 4 bases, with 13 bases lying between them. This CDR3 has 15 amino acids. Germline CDR1 SGHDT, CDR2 YYEEEE. The CDR3 spells CASSLATGRGTEAFF. In nucleotides, the CDR3 is TGTGCCAGCAGCTTGGCGACAGGAAGGGGCACTGAAGCTTTCTTT.

This clonotype appeared a few times. The chain couples TRBV7-3 to TRBJ2-6; D remains unclear. V dropped 2 bases and J dropped 2 bases, with 7 bases sitting between them. The CDR3 runs 15 residues. Germline loops: CDR1 SGHTA, CDR2 FQGTGA. The CDR3 region is CASSLDRAGANVLTF. The CDR3 DNA is TGTGCCAGCAGCTTAGACCGGGCTGGGGCCAACGTCCTGACTTTC.

This clonotype has only a few counts. This chain connects TRBV5-1 to TRBJ2-7; possible D gene TRBD2, 6 bases. The CDR3 runs 15 residues. Trimming stripped 0 bases from V and 0 bases from J, with 10 bases between. Germline CDR1 and CDR2: SGHRS and YFSETQ. CDR3 in DNA: TGCGCCAGCAGCTTGGAGGCGGGAAGCTCCTACGAGCAGTACTTC. Translated, it gives CASSLEAGSSYEQYF.